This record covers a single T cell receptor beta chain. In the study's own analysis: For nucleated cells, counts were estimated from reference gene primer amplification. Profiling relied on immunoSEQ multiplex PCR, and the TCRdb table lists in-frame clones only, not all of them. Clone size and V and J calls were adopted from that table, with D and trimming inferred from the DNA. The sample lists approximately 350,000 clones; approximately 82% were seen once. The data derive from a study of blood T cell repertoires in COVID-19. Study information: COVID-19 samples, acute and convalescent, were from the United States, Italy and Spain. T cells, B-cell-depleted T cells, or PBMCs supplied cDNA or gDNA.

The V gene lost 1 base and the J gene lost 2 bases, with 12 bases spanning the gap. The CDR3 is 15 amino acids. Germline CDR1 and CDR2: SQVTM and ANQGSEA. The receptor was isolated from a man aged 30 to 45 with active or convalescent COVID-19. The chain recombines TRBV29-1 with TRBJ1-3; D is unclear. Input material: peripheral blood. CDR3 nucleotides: TGCAGCGTTGAAGGGGGAGGGTCTCCTGGAAACACCATATATTTT. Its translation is CSVEGGGSPGNTIYF.